This TCR beta chain comes out of a study of CD8 T cells in ankylosing spondylitis. Quantitative 5'-RACE with molecular barcodes produced the TCR beta libraries. TCRdb analysed the 5' RACE reads with MiXCR anew, one entry per CDR3 protein. The data hold about 390,000 distinct CDR3 sequences, with approximately 20% observed a single time. Points from the study as a whole: Typical of ankylosing spondylitis blood, it appeared, was a TCR beta motif of eight highly homologous variants. Some of the motif variants had earlier been found in reactive arthritis patients' fluid and blood.

This clonotype occurred a few times. What it binds is unknown. In germline, CDR1 is MDHEN, CDR2 SYDVKM. V was pared by 5 bases and J by 7 bases, with 9 bases of the junction left unmatched. The length of the CDR3 is 16 residues. Specimen: blood, either unsorted or a sorted T cell fraction (not recorded which). The chain has TRBV28 and TRBJ2-1; 12 bases agree with TRBD2. The sequence was collected from a male donor with ankylosing spondylitis. CDR3: CASSPQTSGSGNEQFF. The DNA of the CDR3 is TGTGCCAGCAGTCCCCAGACTAGCGGGAGTGGGAATGAGCAGTTCTTC.